A single sample is the source of the 30 T cell receptor beta chains below, sequenced in a study of TIL therapy for anti-PD-1-resistant metastatic lung cancer. This was the immunoSEQ v3 assay. Assay: immunoSEQ multiplex PCR; the TCRdb copy retains only in-frame clones and omits some. In the table there are about 52,000 clones, 65% to 80% of which are singletons. Regarding time point: pre-treatment sample, taken before nivolumab and TIL therapy. The sample consisted of blood, taken at baseline. The receptor set was obtained from a woman aged 30-79 years with non-small cell lung cancer.

The chain joins TRBV10-3 to TRBJ1-2; tentatively, D is TRBD1 (5 bases). CDR3 length equals 14 residues. Germline lookup yields CDR1 ENHRY and CDR2 SYGVKD. V lost 2 bases to trimming and J lost 4 bases, with 11 bases between them. CDR3 nucleotide sequence: TGTGCCATCAGTGAGGCGGGGGGGGGCTATGGCTACACCTTC. It translates to CAISEAGGGYGYTF.

This rearrangement joins TRBV28 to TRBJ2-7, with D unclear. The germline V and J ends were trimmed by 2 bases and 1 base, with 6 bases remaining between them. The CDR3 totals 13 residues. CDR1 MDHEN and CDR2 SYDVKM come from the germline V gene. For the CDR3, the DNA is TGTGCCAGCAGTTTAACTGGGTCCTACGAGCAGTACTTC. Translating gives CASSLTGSYEQYF.

The chain uses TRBV28 and TRBJ1-3; the D gene is possibly TRBD1 (5 bases). The CDR3 covers 13 residues. Germline V gene data show CDR1 as MDHEN and CDR2 as SYDVKM. Trimming left V 6 bases short and J 4 bases short, with 10 bases between. The CDR3 nucleotides are TGTGCCAGCAGCGACAGCTCCGGAAACACCATATATTTT. It specifies CASSDSSGNTIYF.

V usage is TRBV5-6 and J usage is TRBJ2-7, with TRBD1 as a possible D gene (5 bases). Trimming cost V 6 bases and J 3 bases, with 16 bases left between them. The CDR3 is made up of 14 amino acids. CDR1 and CDR2 from the germline V gene are SGHDT and YYEEEE. The CDR3 spells CASTSLDTVYEQYF. The CDR3 DNA follows: TGTGCCAGCACAAGCCTGGACACCGTCTACGAGCAGTACTTC.

The rearrangement uses TRBV28 and TRBJ1-5; 8 bases agree with TRBD1. This CDR3 is 15 amino acids long. Germline V lookup: CDR1 MDHEN, CDR2 SYDVKM. V trimming: 7 bases; J trimming: 2 bases; junction bases outside the gene matches: 7. CDR3 coding DNA: TGTGCCAGCACCTCTCCGACAGGGGGCAATCAGCCCCAGCATTTT. This sequence encodes CASTSPTGGNQPQHF.

This clone was counted between two and nine times. The gene calls are TRBV10-3 and TRBJ2-1; a weak D match, TRBD2 (6 bases). From germline, CDR1 is ENHRY and CDR2 SYGVKD. The CDR3 covers 14 residues. Trimming shortened V by 6 bases and J by 4 bases, and 13 bases separated the two germline ends. In DNA form, the CDR3 reads TGTGCCATCAGATCGCTAGCGCAGTACAATGAGCAGTTCTTC. It encodes CAIRSLAQYNEQFF.

About this clone: This is likely an artifact of a read error, given a far larger clone one base away. The genes are TRBV5-1 and TRBJ1-1; 7 positions agree with TRBD1. The V gene end was trimmed by 2 bases and the J gene end by 4 bases; junction bases not matched to a gene: 5. The CDR3 covers 14 residues. Germline V lookup: CDR1 SGHRS, CDR2 YFSETQ. CDR3 protein: CASSLGGTVTEAFF. Here the CDR3 DNA reads TGCGCCAGCAGCTTAGGGGGGACAGTCACTGAAGCTTTCTTT.

V usage is TRBV19 and J usage is TRBJ1-2; D is uncertain. This CDR3 contains 13 residues. CDR1 LNHDA and CDR2 SQIVND come from the germline V gene (reference sequence). Between the trimmed V and J ends, which lost 5 bases and 0 bases, there was a span of 7 bases. CDR3 loop: CASSEGTNYGYTF. CDR3 sequence (DNA): TGTGCCAGTAGTGAGGGAACTAACTATGGCTACACCTTC.

The gene calls are TRBV2 and TRBJ2-6; D call uncertain. CDR1 is SNHLY and CDR2 is FYNNEI in the germline V gene. The V end lost 7 bases, the J end lost 1 base, and 11 bases lay between the germline ends. This CDR3 has 15 amino acids. For the CDR3, the DNA is TGTGCCAGCAATACACCGATTTCTGGGGCCAACGTCCTGACTTTC. Encoded protein: CASNTPISGANVLTF.

The J gene is TRBJ2-7, the V gene TRBV10-2; the match to TRBD2 covers 12 bases. J gave up 4 bases and V 0 bases, and 7 bases lay outside the gene matches. The CDR3 sequence is 17 residues long. Germline CDR1 is WSHSY and CDR2 is SAAADI. This chain's CDR3 is CASSESGQGLAGYEQYF. The CDR3 DNA reads as TGCGCCAGCAGTGAGTCGGGGCAGGGACTAGCGGGTTACGAGCAGTACTTC.

The V call is TRBV9, the J call TRBJ2-7; no reliable D call. The CDR3 consists of 12 residues. From germline, CDR1 is SGDLS and CDR2 YYNGEE. Trimming pared 5 bases from V and 12 bases from J, leaving 18 bases between. The CDR3 here is CASSQQTGPVYF. The CDR3 bases are TGTGCCAGCAGTCAACAAACTGGCCCTGTGTACTTC. The variable domain in full, completed from reference TRBV9 and TRBJ2-7, reads DSGVTQTPKHLITATGQRVTLRCSPRSGDLSVYWYQQSLDQGLQFLIQYYNGEERAKGNILERFSAQQFPDLHSELNLSSLELGDSALYFCASSQQTGPVYFGPGTRLTVT.

This clone came up once. The gene calls are TRBV5-1 and TRBJ2-5; TRBD1 matches 7 bases. Germline-derived CDR1 and CDR2 are SGHRS and YFSETQ. J lost 3 bases, V lost 8 bases, and 7 bases had no gene match. This CDR3 has 13 residues. CDR3 nucleotide sequence: TGCGCCAGGGACGCCGGGACAGAAGAGACCCAGTACTTC. It is translated as CARDAGTEETQYF.

This clone was counted a few times. The chain uses TRBV6-5 and TRBJ2-7; 8 bases are shared with TRBD2. The junction had 4 bases not matched to a gene; V was cut back by 4 bases and J by 2 bases. Germline CDR1 and CDR2: MNHEY and SVGAGI. This CDR3 region has 14 residues. As DNA, the CDR3 is TGTGCCAGCAGTTCAACGGGACTAGCCTACGAGCAGTACTTC. It encodes CASSSTGLAYEQYF.

As concerns this clone: Other nucleotide sequences in the sample specify the same CDR3. CDR3 coding DNA: TGTGCCAGCAGCGTAGGAGGGGGGTATGGCTACACCTTC. Translated: CASSVGGGYGYTF. This chain joins TRBV9 and TRBJ1-2; D is perhaps TRBD1 (6 bases). The CDR3 runs 13 residues. V was shortened by 0 bases and J by 5 bases, with 8 bases between the two germline ends. Germline V CDR1 and CDR2: SGDLS, YYNGEE.

This chain connects TRBV6-6 to TRBJ2-1; 11 bases agree with TRBD2. Germline lookup yields CDR1 MNHNY and CDR2 SVGAGI (reference sequence). CDR3 size: 16 residues. V trimming: 6 bases; J trimming: 2 bases; junction bases outside the gene matches: 6. The CDR3 sequence is CASSISGRAPYNEQFF. The CDR3 DNA is TGTGCCAGCAGCATTAGCGGGAGGGCCCCCTACAATGAGCAGTTCTTC.

In this sample, this clone turned up a few times. The J gene is TRBJ2-2, the V gene TRBV5-6; D is ambiguous. The CDR3 has 12 residues. The V and J ends lost 5 bases and 6 bases respectively, with 8 bases between them. From germline, CDR1 is SGHDT and CDR2 YYEEEE. Here the CDR3 DNA reads TGTGCCAGCAGTCTAGGTTCCGGGGAGCTGTTTTTT. Its protein is CASSLGSGELFF.

This chain links TRBV27 with TRBJ2-5; possibly TRBD2 for D (6 bases). CDR1 is MNHEY, CDR2 SMNVEV, per germline (reference sequence). Trimming removed 8 bases at V and 9 bases at J, with 25 bases between. This CDR3 has 15 amino acids. The CDR3 is CASRGTGTGRGAQYF. The DNA of the CDR3 is TGTGCCAGCCGGGGGACCGGGACTGGTAGAGGGGCCCAGTACTTC.

The rearrangement uses TRBV6-5 and TRBJ2-7; 7 positions match TRBD1. This CDR3 has 13 amino acids. The germline CDR1 and CDR2 sequences are MNHEY and SVGAGI. Trimming at V came to 6 bases and at J to 2 bases, leaving 4 bases not matched to a gene. CDR3 residues: CASRYGTAYEQYF. For the CDR3, the DNA is TGTGCCAGCAGGTACGGGACAGCCTACGAGCAGTACTTC.

This chain links TRBV13 with TRBJ2-5, with 9 bases lining up with TRBD1. The J call may be incorrect, as the DNA end agrees better with TRBJ2-7. The CDR3 extends over 17 amino acids. Germline V gives CDR1 PRHDT, CDR2 FYEKMQ (reference sequence). CDR3 region: CASSILPAGTGSYEQYF. CDR3 in DNA: TGTGCCAGCAGCATCCTACCCGCAGGGACAGGGTCTTACGAGCAGTACTTC.

This chain joins TRBV4-2 and TRBJ2-2, with TRBD1 identical over 8 bases. The CDR3 is 17 residues long. CDR1 and CDR2 from the germline V gene are LGHNA and YNFKEQ. Unmatched junction bases numbered 9, after V lost 1 base and J lost 5 bases. The chain's CDR3 is CASSQAKGQVLTGELFF. The CDR3 DNA follows: TGTGCCAGCAGCCAAGCCAAGGGACAGGTCTTAACCGGGGAGCTGTTTTTT.

V is TRBV7-9 and J is TRBJ1-6, with D tentatively TRBD1 (6 bases). Germline loops: CDR1 SEHNR, CDR2 FQNEAQ (reference sequence). The CDR3 runs 15 residues. V dropped 5 bases and J dropped 7 bases, with 15 bases sitting between them. In nucleotides, the CDR3 is TGTGCCAGCAGCCCCGGACAGACAATAAATTCACCCCTCCACTTT. This encodes CASSPGQTINSPLHF.

The genes are TRBV10-3 and TRBJ2-1; the match to TRBD2 covers 8 bases. This CDR3 is 15 amino acids long. The V segment lost 5 bases and the J segment 5 bases; nucleotides outside the gene matches: 8. Germline V gene lookup returns CDR1 ENHRY and CDR2 SYGVKD. Here the CDR3 reads CAISQREPPHNEQFF. CDR3 bases: TGTGCCATCAGTCAGCGGGAGCCCCCCCACAATGAGCAGTTCTTC.

This clone turned up a few times. The V and J genes are TRBV4-1 and TRBJ1-1; possibly TRBD1 for D (6 bases). The V end lost 3 bases, the J end lost 5 bases, and 13 bases lay between the germline ends. Germline V gene data show CDR1 as MGHRA and CDR2 as YSYEKL. This CDR3 has 14 residues. DNA for the CDR3: TGCGCCAGCAGCCATCCAGCCAGGGGAACTGAAGCTTTCTTT. Translated: CASSHPARGTEAFF.

V usage is TRBV9 and J usage is TRBJ2-3; the D gene is possibly TRBD1 (6 bases). Germline-derived CDR1 and CDR2 are SGDLS and YYNGEE. Trimming stripped 0 bases from V and 5 bases from J, with 10 bases between. The CDR3 is made up of 14 amino acids. The CDR3 spells CASSVEGDGDTQYF. The CDR3 coding sequence is TGTGCCAGCAGCGTAGAGGGGGACGGAGATACGCAGTATTTT.

V gene TRBV14 combines with J gene TRBJ2-3; 9 nucleotides agree with TRBD2. From germline, CDR1 is SGHDN and CDR2 FVKESK. The V segment lost 5 bases and the J segment 6 bases; nucleotides outside the gene matches: 9. The CDR3 length is 15 residues. CDR3 loop: CASSLRRSGRDTQYF. CDR3 bases: TGTGCCAGCAGCTTAAGGCGCAGCGGGAGGGATACGCAGTATTTT.

The V and J genes are TRBV5-1 and TRBJ2-1; 7 positions match TRBD1. The CDR3 totals 15 residues. With 0 bases clipped from V and 6 bases from J, the junction kept 6 bases outside the gene matches. CDR1 and CDR2 from the germline V gene are SGHRS and YFSETQ. This CDR3 reads CASSLDRGPFNEQFF. CDR3 sequence (DNA): TGCGCCAGCAGCTTGGACAGGGGACCTTTCAATGAGCAGTTCTTC.

The genes are TRBV7-6 and TRBJ2-7; D possibly corresponds to TRBD2 (5 bases). Between the trimmed V and J ends, which lost 5 bases and 5 bases, there was a span of 16 bases. Germline CDR1 SGHVS, CDR2 FNYEAQ. CDR3 length: 14 residues. The CDR3 sequence is CASSPAGVRDEQYF. CDR3 sequence (DNA): TGTGCCAGCAGCCCGGCCGGGGTTAGAGACGAGCAGTACTTC.

This clone came up a few times. The chain carries TRBV14 and TRBJ1-3; D is undetermined. V gave up 0 bases and J gave up 7 bases, with 10 bases separating them. The CDR3 has 14 residues. Germline CDR1 and CDR2: SGHDN and FVKESK. CDR3 nucleotides: TGTGCCAGCAGCCAAGATGCAGTGCGGAACACCATATATTTT. Amino acid sequence: CASSQDAVRNTIYF.

The rearrangement uses TRBV7-2 and TRBJ1-3; D ambiguous. CDR3 length: 15 amino acids. CDR1 and CDR2 from the germline V gene are SGHTA and FQGNSA. Trimming removed 5 bases from V and 0 bases from J, with 11 bases in between. CDR3 coding DNA: TGTGCCAGCAGCCGGTCGGGGAGCTCTGGAAACACCATATATTTT. Its translation is CASSRSGSSGNTIYF.

The CDR3 nucleotides read TGTGCCAGCAGCTTATTCCAGGGCCTCACAGATACGCAGTATTTT. It is translated as CASSLFQGLTDTQYF. The chain couples TRBV5-5 to TRBJ2-3; D perhaps matches TRBD1 (5 bases). This CDR3 is 15 amino acids long. Trimming shortened V by 2 bases and J by 2 bases, and 12 bases separated the two germline ends. Germline CDR1 is SGHKS and CDR2 is YYEKEE (reference sequence). The complete variable domain, with remaining parts taken from reference TRBV5-5 and TRBJ2-3, reads DAGVTQSPTHLIKTRGQQVTLRCSPISGHKSVSWYQQVLGQGPQFIFQYYEKEERGRGNFPDRFSARQFPNYSSELNVNALLLGDSALYLCASSLFQGLTDTQYFGPGTRLTVL.